The 27 T cell receptor beta chains below all came from one sample that was sequenced in a study of blood T cell repertoires in COVID-19. TCRdb keeps only in-frame clones here, not all; method: immunoSEQ multiplex PCR. The sample lists 390,000 or so clones, more than 80% occurring once. The sample was peripheral blood. The receptors originated from a woman in her twenties or thirties with COVID-19, enrolled during active disease.

V is TRBV9 and J is TRBJ2-1, with 8 bases lining up with TRBD2. Trimming took 1 base from V and 0 from J; bases not matched to a gene: 12. The CDR3 consists of 19 residues. Germline CDR1 is SGDLS and CDR2 is YYNGEE. The CDR3: CASSVRSITGGSSYNEQFF. Written as DNA, the CDR3 is TGTGCCAGCAGCGTAAGGTCGATTACGGGGGGGAGCTCCTACAATGAGCAGTTCTTC. The full variable domain, in which reference TRBV9 and TRBJ2-1 provide the parts outside the CDR3, is DSGVTQTPKHLITATGQRVTLRCSPRSGDLSVYWYQQSLDQGLQFLIQYYNGEERAKGNILERFSAQQFPDLHSELNLSSLELGDSALYFCASSVRSITGGSSYNEQFFGPGTRLTVL.

This chain uses TRBV6-5 with TRBJ2-7, with 7 bases aligning to TRBD1. After removal of 6 bases from V and 6 bases from J, the junction contained 8 bases not matched to a gene. Looked up from germline, CDR1 is MNHEY and CDR2 is SVGAGI. This CDR3 has 13 residues. The CDR3: CASRKTGQGEQYV. The CDR3 region has the DNA TGTGCCAGCAGAAAGACAGGGCAGGGCGAGCAGTACGTC.

This clone was observed a single time. CDR3 in DNA: TGTGCCAGTAGTATGGACATCCGGAATGGCTACACCTTC. The encoded protein is CASSMDIRNGYTF. This sequence joins TRBV19 and TRBJ1-2; D is perhaps TRBD1 (5 bases). This CDR3 comprises 13 residues. Germline V gene lookup returns CDR1 LNHDA and CDR2 SQIVND (reference sequence). V shed 3 bases and J shed 6 bases, with 11 bases lying between them.

This chain connects TRBV11-3 to TRBJ2-2, with TRBD2 identical over 10 bases. The germline gives CDR1 SGHNT, CDR2 YENEEA. With V trimmed by 5 bases and J by 7 bases, 7 bases remained unmatched. The CDR3 covers 15 residues. As DNA, the CDR3 is TGTGCCAGCAGCCGAGGACTAGCGGAGGTCGGGGAGCTGTTTTTT. Encoded protein: CASSRGLAEVGELFF. Full variable domain (remainder filled in from reference TRBV11-3 and TRBJ2-2): EAGVVQSPRYKIIEKKQPVAFWCNPISGHNTLYWYLQNLGQGPELLIRYENEEAVDDSQLPKDRFSAERLKGVDSTLKIQPAELGDSAVYLCASSRGLAEVGELFFGEGSRLTVL.

DNA for the CDR3: TGTGCCAGCAGTTACTCGAAGGCGACAGGGGACACTGAAGCTTTCTTT. Encoded protein: CASSYSKATGDTEAFF. V is TRBV6-6 and J is TRBJ1-1, with 8 bases lining up with TRBD1. Germline CDR1 reads MNHNY; CDR2 reads SVGAGI (reference sequence). The trim removed 0 bases at V and 3 bases at J, leaving 6 bases unmatched. The CDR3 has 16 amino acids.

The chain has TRBV4-1 and TRBJ2-1; TRBD1 aligns across 8 bases. The trim removed 2 bases at V and 9 bases at J, leaving 6 bases unmatched. The CDR3 covers 14 residues. Germline V gene lookup returns CDR1 MGHRA and CDR2 YSYEKL. CDR3 in DNA: TGCGCCAGCAGCCAACCCGGACAGGGATTTGAGCAGTTCTTC. It translates to CASSQPGQGFEQFF.

This clone was counted a single time. CDR3 in amino acids: CASSSVGGAGETQYF. DNA of the CDR3: TGTGCCAGCAGCTCCGTCGGGGGGGCAGGGGAGACCCAGTACTTC. The chain uses TRBV11-2 and TRBJ2-5, with 8 bases identical to TRBD2. Looked up from germline, CDR1 is SGHAT and CDR2 is FQNNGV. V lost 4 bases to trimming and J lost 5 bases; unmatched junction nucleotides: 9. The CDR3 runs 15 residues.

The chain couples TRBV27 to TRBJ1-2; D unclear. V was shortened by 5 bases and J by 5 bases, with 12 bases between the two germline ends. In germline, CDR1 is MNHEY, CDR2 SMNVEV (reference sequence). The CDR3 loop spans 13 amino acids. DNA for the CDR3: TGTGCCAGCAGTCCAGCGGCGGGGTATGGCTACACCTTC. Residues: CASSPAAGYGYTF.

V usage is TRBV2 and J usage is TRBJ1-2, with a possible D match to TRBD1 (5 bases). CDR1 is SNHLY and CDR2 is FYNNEI in the germline V gene. CDR3 length: 14 amino acids. With 4 bases removed from V and 0 bases from J, the gap between germline ends came to 9 bases. In nucleotides, the CDR3 is TGTGCCAGCAGTGCTGGGGCCCCTAACTATGGCTACACCTTC. It specifies CASSAGAPNYGYTF.

V and J are TRBV7-2 and TRBJ1-5; the D is unclear. Trimming shortened V by 6 bases and J by 0 bases, and 12 bases separated the two germline ends. Germline values: CDR1 SGHTA, CDR2 FQGNSA. There are 15 residues in the CDR3. DNA of the CDR3: TGTGCCAGCAGTTTCCGTGCGGGTAGCAATCAGCCCCAGCATTTT. Its protein is CASSFRAGSNQPQHF.

The chain links TRBV7-9 to TRBJ2-1, with a tentative D call TRBD1 (6 bases). V lost 3 bases and J 0 bases, leaving 12 bases between the germline ends. Germline V gives CDR1 SEHNR, CDR2 FQNEAQ (reference sequence). The CDR3 runs to 16 residues. CDR3 sequence: CASSFLGQYSYNEQFF. The CDR3 DNA is TGTGCCAGCAGCTTCCTTGGACAGTACTCCTACAATGAGCAGTTCTTC.

The chain uses TRBV5-4 and TRBJ2-1, with D possibly being TRBD1 (6 bases). V lost 3 bases and J lost 9, with 16 bases in between. This CDR3 contains 14 residues. Germline CDR1 and CDR2: SGHNT and YYREEE (reference sequence). The CDR3 DNA sequence: TGTGCCAGCAGCTCCGAGACAGGCAGGGGTGAGCAGTTCTTC. It encodes CASSSETGRGEQFF.

Written as DNA, the CDR3 is TGTGCCAGCAGCCGGTTAGCGGGGGCTAGCACAGATACGCAGTATTTT. Amino acids: CASSRLAGASTDTQYF. J is TRBJ2-3 and V is TRBV3-1 (or the pseudogene TRBV3-2); TRBD2 matches 9 bases. Germline values: CDR1 LGHDT, CDR2 YNNKEL (reference sequence). V dropped 4 bases and J dropped 0; count of bases not matched to a gene: 5. This CDR3 comprises 16 residues.

J is TRBJ1-2 and V is TRBV28; 7 nucleotides line up with TRBD1. Germline CDR1 is MDHEN and CDR2 is SYDVKM. V lost 6 bases to trimming and J lost 1 base; unmatched junction nucleotides: 8. There are 15 residues in the CDR3. The CDR3 DNA follows: TGTGCCAGCAGCAGGCCGACAGGGCTTAACTATGGCTACACCTTC. It translates to CASSRPTGLNYGYTF.

The rearrangement uses TRBV9 and TRBJ2-3, with D possibly being TRBD1 (6 bases). In germline, CDR1 is SGDLS, CDR2 YYNGEE. V was pared by 0 bases and J by 3 bases, with 20 bases between. The CDR3 length is 18 residues. Here the CDR3 DNA reads TGTGCCAGCAGCGTAGCTTCTGGGGGCCCCCGAAAAACAGATACGCAGTATTTT. This gives the protein CASSVASGGPRKTDTQYF. The full variable domain, with the rest looked up from reference TRBV9 and TRBJ2-3, is DSGVTQTPKHLITATGQRVTLRCSPRSGDLSVYWYQQSLDQGLQFLIQYYNGEERAKGNILERFSAQQFPDLHSELNLSSLELGDSALYFCASSVASGGPRKTDTQYFGPGTRLTVL.

The V and J genes are TRBV4-2 and TRBJ1-4; 9 bases match TRBD1. The CDR3 loop spans 18 amino acids. V was pared by 0 bases and J by 4 bases, with 9 bases of the junction left unmatched. CDR1 and CDR2 from the germline V gene are LGHNA and YNFKEQ. This chain's CDR3 is CASSQDRDRETFNEKLFF. CDR3 DNA: TGTGCCAGCAGCCAAGATCGGGACAGGGAAACTTTTAATGAAAAACTGTTTTTT.

J is TRBJ1-4 and V is TRBV2, with TRBD1 matching 10 bases. The CDR3 loop spans 14 amino acids. Germline lookup yields CDR1 SNHLY and CDR2 FYNNEI. The V gene end was trimmed by 5 bases and the J gene end by 7 bases; junction bases not matched to a gene: 4. CDR3 amino acids: CASSRQGAGEKLFF. The CDR3 nucleotides read TGTGCCAGCAGTAGACAGGGGGCCGGTGAAAAACTGTTTTTT.

The V call is TRBV5-1, the J call TRBJ2-2, with 7 bases aligning to TRBD1. CDR1 and CDR2 from the germline V gene are SGHRS and YFSETQ. This CDR3 is 16 amino acids long. After removal of 2 bases from V and 8 bases from J, the junction contained 12 bases not matched to a gene. The CDR3 spells CASSFPRGSNGGELFF. The CDR3 region has the DNA TGCGCCAGCAGCTTCCCCAGGGGGAGTAATGGTGGGGAGCTGTTTTTT.

V gene TRBV6-6 combines with J gene TRBJ2-5; the match to TRBD1 covers 7 bases. Germline V gene sequence: CDR1 MNHNY, CDR2 SVGAGI (reference sequence). The J segment lost 5 bases and the V segment lost 7 bases, leaving 7 bases of the junction unmatched. CDR3 length: 13 amino acids. CDR3 loop: CASTLHRGETQYF. In nucleotides, the CDR3 is TGTGCCAGCACCTTACACAGGGGTGAGACCCAGTACTTC.

CDR3 region: CASSPGHLYEQYV. The CDR3 DNA sequence: TGTGCCAGTAGCCCCGGACACCTCTACGAGCAGTACGTC. The chain carries TRBV19 and TRBJ2-7; a possible D gene is TRBD1 (5 bases). The V end was cut by 6 bases, the J end by 3 bases, with 12 bases between. Germline V gives CDR1 LNHDA, CDR2 SQIVND (reference sequence). The CDR3 has 13 amino acids.

This clone is a singleton in its sample. The V gene is TRBV12-3 or TRBV12-4, the J gene TRBJ2-3; D is undetermined. This CDR3 spans 12 amino acids. With 7 bases removed from V and 4 bases from J, the gap between germline ends came to 9 bases. The chain's CDR3 is CASTRGPDTQYF. Here the CDR3 DNA reads TGTGCCAGCACCCGTGGCCCAGATACGCAGTATTTT.

This chain joins TRBV6-6 and TRBJ1-1; D may be TRBD1 (5 bases). The V end lost 4 bases, the J end lost 1 base, and 10 bases lay between the germline ends. The CDR3 consists of 14 residues. The germline V gene encodes CDR1 MNHNY and CDR2 SVGAGI (reference sequence). Here the CDR3 DNA reads TGTGCCAGCAGTTTGGAGGGACCGAACACTGAAGCTTTCTTT. Translation: CASSLEGPNTEAFF.

The table lists this clone with a few counts. The chain joins TRBV19 to TRBJ2-3, with D hard to call. The V end was cut by 8 bases, the J end by 2 bases, with 11 bases between. The CDR3 is 13 residues long. Germline values: CDR1 LNHDA, CDR2 SQIVND (reference sequence). The CDR3 DNA reads TGTGCCAGTCAACGTCTAGACACAGATACGCAGTATTTT. It translates to CASQRLDTDTQYF.

J is TRBJ2-5 and V is TRBV11-2, with TRBD1 matching over 8 bases. CDR1 is SGHAT and CDR2 is FQNNGV in the germline V gene. The V gene end was trimmed by 1 base and the J gene end by 4 bases; junction bases not matched to a gene: 5. This CDR3 comprises 15 residues. CDR3 DNA sequence: TGTGCCAGCAGCTTAGCGGTCAGGGGGCGAGAGACCCAGTACTTC. It encodes CASSLAVRGRETQYF.

The chain is built from TRBV11-3 and TRBJ2-1, with a weak D call TRBD1 (5 bases). V was shortened by 1 base and J by 2 bases, with 9 bases between the two germline ends. There are 15 residues in the CDR3. Germline lookup yields CDR1 SGHNT and CDR2 YENEEA. DNA for the CDR3: TGTGCCAGCAGCTTAGGACAGATACCCTACAATGAGCAGTTCTTC. Its translation: CASSLGQIPYNEQFF.

The V call is TRBV4-1, the J call TRBJ2-7; 11 bases agree with TRBD2. Germline V gives CDR1 MGHRA, CDR2 YSYEKL. The J segment lost 3 bases and the V segment lost 4 bases, leaving 5 bases of the junction unmatched. This CDR3 has 15 amino acids. The DNA for the CDR3 is TGCGCCAGCAGCCCCTTAGCGGGGGGGATCTACGAGCAGTACTTC. Protein product: CASSPLAGGIYEQYF.

About this clone: Other DNA sequences in this sample translate to the same CDR3. The V gene is TRBV11-2, the J gene TRBJ2-1; 11 bases are shared with TRBD2. Unmatched junction bases numbered 2, after V lost 3 bases and J lost 4 bases. CDR1 and CDR2 (germline): SGHAT, FQNNGV. The CDR3 totals 15 residues. The CDR3 bases are TGTGCCAGCAGCTTGGGACTAGCGGCTTACAATGAGCAGTTCTTC. Its translation is CASSLGLAAYNEQFF.